A single sample gave rise to the 6 T cell receptor beta chains below, sequenced in a study of identical twins. One entry per CDR3 protein results from TCRdb running MiXCR on the 5' RACE reads. The sample consists of about 520,000 distinct CDR3 sequences, about 20% of them appearing once. These sequences were also reported in another study, on T cells expressing NK-cell markers.

Sequences were obtained from CD4+ T cells sorted from blood. These receptors came from a woman between 18 and 29 years old in good health.

This clonotype was seen at least ten times. V gene TRBV20-1 combines with J gene TRBJ2-3; D is uncertain. The germline gives CDR1 DFQATT, CDR2 SNEGSKA (reference sequence). This CDR3 comprises 13 residues. Trimming removed 6 bases at V and 1 base at J, with 11 bases between. The CDR3 sequence: CSALKVGTDTQYF. The CDR3 nucleotides are TGCAGTGCCCTAAAAGTCGGCACAGATACGCAGTATTTT.

The gene calls are TRBV2 and TRBJ2-7; no reliable D call. V lost 4 bases and J 4 bases, leaving 11 bases between the germline ends. Looked up from germline, CDR1 is SNHLY and CDR2 is FYNNEI. This CDR3 contains 13 residues. This chain's CDR3 is CASSGPIGYEQYF. Here the CDR3 DNA reads TGTGCCAGCAGTGGACCCATAGGGTACGAGCAGTACTTC.

This sequence joins TRBV6-1 and TRBJ1-5, with no clear D. Trimming pared 0 bases from V and 1 base from J, leaving 7 bases between. The CDR3 has 15 residues. Germline CDR1 is MNHNS and CDR2 is SASEGT. In DNA form, the CDR3 reads TGTGCCAGCAGTGAAGCAATGGGGAGCAATCAGCCCCAGCATTTT. It is translated as CASSEAMGSNQPQHF.

CDR3 loop: CASSPTAANYGYTF. The CDR3 nucleotides are TGTGCCAGCTCACCTACAGCCGCTAACTATGGCTACACCTTC. The chain uses TRBV18 and TRBJ1-2, with D unclear. CDR1 KGHSH and CDR2 LQKENI come from the germline V gene. Trimming left V 3 bases short and J 0 bases short, with 8 bases between. The CDR3 is 14 residues long.

The J gene is TRBJ2-6, the V gene TRBV4-3, with TRBD1 identical over 8 bases. CDR1 and CDR2 from the germline V gene are LGHNA and YSLEER. Germline trimming cut 2 bases from V and 2 bases from J; bases unmatched to any gene: 5. The CDR3 sequence is 17 residues long. The CDR3 is CASSQLPGGAGANVLTF. The CDR3 DNA is TGCGCCAGCAGCCAACTCCCAGGGGGCGCTGGGGCCAACGTCCTGACTTTC.

The chain links TRBV29-1 to TRBJ1-1; D is ambiguous. The germline V gene encodes CDR1 SQVTM and CDR2 ANQGSEA. This CDR3 is built from 11 residues. V was pared by 4 bases and J by 1 base, with 4 bases between. Here the CDR3 reads CSVGTNTEAFF. In DNA form, the CDR3 reads TGCAGCGTTGGAACGAACACTGAAGCTTTCTTT.